A selection of T cell receptor beta chains follows, all from one sample in a study of Tregs in tolerant kidney transplant recipients. The data were produced by immunoSEQ multiplex PCR, yet TCRdb's version contains in-frame clones alone and is incomplete. The sample has approximately 81,000 clones; roughly nine tenths are singletons. Here the sequenced sample was CD4+ T cells from blood (PBMCs), taken 24 months after the transplant. These receptors were obtained from a human patient who received a combined kidney and bone marrow transplant. The graft donor may have given rise to some T cells. CDR3s include the opening cysteine and the closing phenylalanine or tryptophan. The order of the fields is J gene, V gene, clone size, CDR3 protein. Size is omitted from some rows. Given values are once, few, many or a class for expanded clones.

>TRBJ1-4|TRBV6-5|.
CASSLTFATNEKLFF
>TRBJ1-2|TRBV4-3|.
CASSTRTGGSYGYTF
>TRBJ1-3|TRBV7-2|.
CASSFYRVEAGNTIYF
>TRBJ2-3|TRBV12-5|once
CASDRLAGPPDTQYF
>TRBJ1-1|TRBV5-1|.
CASSLSGTVNTEAFF
>TRBJ1-1|TRBV2|.
CASRSRGMDTEAFF
>TRBJ1-6|TRBV6-5|few
CASRTRGTPLHF
>TRBJ2-2|TRBV7-9|.
CASSYPGQGGGELFF
>TRBJ1-4|TRBV27|.
CASTNRDRGEKLFF
>TRBJ1-1|TRBV27|.
CASSPPGLRGTEAFF
>TRBJ2-7|TRBV19|.
CASSIDRSGYEQYF
>TRBJ1-1|TRBV11-3|.
CASTPTFVTEAFF
>TRBJ2-2|TRBV19|.
CASSTPWGVESKFNGELFF
>TRBJ1-2|TRBV19|.
CASSIDRSISYGYTF
>TRBJ2-7|TRBV6-6|.
CASSYWGGSYEQYF
>TRBJ2-7|TRBV2|.
CASSEGGGDSYEQYF
>TRBJ2-3|TRBV6-5|.
CASSPIPTEFRTQYF
>TRBJ1-1|TRBV6-4|.
CASSEVRGTEAFF
>TRBJ1-1|TRBV7-3|.
CASSSSGNTEAFF
>TRBJ2-3|TRBV5-1|.
CASSSGQGGTDTQYF
>TRBJ2-5|TRBV18|.
CASSPVAGDETQYF
>TRBJ2-5|TRBV5-1|.
CASSLAGGTGGREETQYF
>TRBJ2-3|TRBV7-9|.
CASSLRTDTQYF
>TRBJ2-3|TRBV5-6|.
CASRKNRAFTDTQYF
>TRBJ2-4|TRBV19|.
CASTSLGRDRTKNIQYF
>TRBJ2-1|TRBV27|.
CASAGGRRDTGGGEQFF
>TRBJ2-3|TRBV4-1|.
CASSRIYTSDGDTQYF
>TRBJ2-7|TRBV18|.
CASSPPQRAGISSYEQYF
>TRBJ1-5|TRBV19|.
CASRASTGGQYQPQHF
>TRBJ2-7|TRBV6-6|.
CASPKEAYEQYF
>TRBJ1-6|TRBV6-1|.
CASSGTYSPLHF
>TRBJ1-1|TRBV7-3|few
CASSLGREDEAFF
>TRBJ2-7|TRBV13|.
CASIPLTSGALGEQYF
>TRBJ2-1|TRBV5-1|.
CASSLDGSGGAYNEQFF
>TRBJ1-5|TRBV14|.
CASSLDRANQPQHF
>TRBJ1-1|TRBV7-6|.
CASSITGDTEAFF
>TRBJ2-3|TRBV4-1|.
CASSQPGQRTDTQYF
>TRBJ2-7|TRBV12-5|.
CASGLVDGSYEQYF
>TRBJ1-6|TRBV6-1|.
CASRRRREQYSPLHF
>TRBJ2-5|TRBV2|.
CASSLQGVEETQYF
>TRBJ2-3|TRBV12-5|.
CASGLVVDRTSTDTQYF
>TRBJ2-7|TRBV7-7|.
CASEEPASYEQYF
>TRBJ2-7|TRBV5-1|.
CASSLSDSKGEQYF
>TRBJ1-6|TRBV6-1|.
CASGRTAPLHF
>TRBJ2-1|TRBV21-1|.
CASNLPAGLAGTPSYNEQFF
>TRBJ2-1|TRBV18|.
CASSPGLAGNNEQFF
>TRBJ2-2|TRBV7-9|.
CASSTGTSGNTGELFF
>TRBJ1-1|TRBV9|.
CASSVGDSSNTEAFF
>TRBJ1-4|TRBV5-8|.
CASSFYTGGNEKLFF
>TRBJ1-5|TRBV7-8|.
CASSGRQDNSNQPQHF
>TRBJ2-7|TRBV6-5|.
CASSYGATYEQYF
>TRBJ1-2|TRBV7-2|once
CASSLWDRSNYGYTF
>TRBJ1-1|TRBV5-1|.
CASSRERNTEAFF